This passage covers 21 T cell receptor beta chains from one sample sequenced in a study of T cells expressing NK-cell markers. TCRdb re-called the 5' RACE reads, yielding one record per CDR3 amino acid sequence without DNA. The listing contains under 500,000 distinct CDR3 sequences. Sequencing was done on a sample of blood T cells: a sorted CD56 or NKG2C T cell subset, CD4+ or CD8+ T cells, or bulk PBMC T cells (not recorded which). Receptor source: a woman aged 18-70 years in good health.

The genes are TRBV9 and TRBJ2-7; TCRdb indicates TRBD2, and absent DNA this call remains unverified. The CDR3 covers 14 residues. Germline V lookup: CDR1 SGDLS, CDR2 YYNGEE. The CDR3 is CASSVGPLAGEQYF.

This sequence joins TRBV29-1 and TRBJ2-2; TCRdb's D call, TRBD2, is unchecked because there is no DNA. CDR1 is SQVTM, CDR2 ANQGSEA, per germline. The CDR3 length is 19 residues. CDR3 residues: CSVGSANGAGGPYTGELFF.

The chain links TRBV5-4 to TRBJ2-2; TCRdb gives TRBD1 as the D gene, but with no DNA this cannot be confirmed. CDR1 is SGHNT and CDR2 is YYREEE in the germline V gene (reference sequence). There are 14 residues in the CDR3. CDR3 in amino acids: CASSWVQGPGELFF.

The CDR3 loop is CASSNRSGRPWEQYF. The chain uses TRBV6-5 and TRBJ2-7; no DNA is available, so the TRBD2 call from TCRdb remains unchecked. Germline CDR1 and CDR2: MNHEY and SVGAGI. CDR3 length: 15 amino acids.

The chain carries TRBV19 and TRBJ2-3; lacking DNA, the TRBD2 call made by TCRdb goes unchecked. The CDR3 spans 16 residues. CDR1 and CDR2 from the germline V gene are LNHDA and SQIVND (reference sequence). The CDR3 region is CASSRLAGARTDTQYF.

V usage is TRBV18 and J usage is TRBJ2-1. Germline V gene sequence: CDR1 KGHSH, CDR2 LQKENI. CDR3 length: 16 amino acids. The CDR3 here is CASSPPLPTTYNEQFF.

The chain employs TRBV20-1 and TRBJ2-3; with no DNA, the TCRdb D assignment of TRBD1 cannot be verified. This CDR3 contains 15 residues. CDR1 is DFQATT and CDR2 is SNEGSKA in the germline V gene (reference sequence). The CDR3 spells CSASGDMLWTDTQYF.

The V call is TRBV11-2, the J call TRBJ1-1. The CDR3 runs 15 residues. The germline gives CDR1 SGHAT, CDR2 FQNNGV. Here the CDR3 reads CASSGSGVLNTEAFF.

V usage is TRBV9 and J usage is TRBJ2-3. The germline V gene encodes CDR1 SGDLS and CDR2 YYNGEE. The CDR3 is 15 amino acids. CDR3 amino acids: CASSEDATSTDTQYF.

The rearrangement joins TRBV12-3 or TRBV12-4 to TRBJ2-1. The CDR3 runs 15 residues. CDR3: CASRLMLSSYNEQFF.

CDR3 in amino acids: CGAGQGGNTIYF. V and J are TRBV7-2 and TRBJ1-3; there is no DNA to check the TCRdb D call of TRBD1. This CDR3 has 12 residues. Germline CDR1 and CDR2: SGHTA and FQGNSA.

The chain carries TRBV12-3 or TRBV12-4 and TRBJ2-5; TCRdb names TRBD2, which stays unverified in the absence of DNA. The CDR3 has 16 amino acids. CDR3: CASSLVVAGRQETQYF.

J is TRBJ2-7 and V is TRBV29-1; as DNA is missing, the TRBD2 call by TCRdb cannot be tested. This CDR3 has 12 amino acids. From germline, CDR1 is SQVTM and CDR2 ANQGSEA. CDR3 protein: CSASSQGHEQYF.

CDR3: CASSLDTGNFYGYTF. The chain carries TRBV11-2 and TRBJ1-2; TCRdb lists TRBD1, though no DNA is available to test this call. CDR3 size: 15 residues. Looked up from germline, CDR1 is SGHAT and CDR2 is FQNNGV.

The J gene is TRBJ2-1, the V gene TRBV7-2; there is no DNA to check the TCRdb D call of TRBD1. Germline CDR1 is SGHTA and CDR2 is FQGNSA. CDR3 length: 15 amino acids. The CDR3 spells CASSWTGGEYNEQFF.

The chain is built from TRBV28 and TRBJ2-7; TCRdb selects TRBD2, and the lack of DNA leaves this call unchecked. Germline assignment: CDR1 MDHEN and CDR2 SYDVKM. The CDR3 sequence is 15 residues long. The CDR3 reads CASSFSPSGSYEQYF.

The chain couples TRBV29-1 to TRBJ1-1. CDR1 and CDR2 from the germline V gene are SQVTM and ANQGSEA. The CDR3 is made up of 11 amino acids. CDR3 amino acids: CSAGGGSEAFF.

This chain connects TRBV20-1 to TRBJ2-3; TCRdb's D call of TRBD1 is untestable without DNA. The CDR3 sequence is 14 residues long. The germline V gene has CDR1 DFQATT and CDR2 SNEGSKA (reference sequence). The CDR3 is CSASGSGLTDTQYF.

This sequence joins TRBV12-3 or TRBV12-4 and TRBJ1-6; TCRdb proposes TRBD1, but this gene call is untestable without DNA. This CDR3 contains 13 residues. CDR3 residues: CASSVQGDSPLHF.

V is TRBV7-2 and J is TRBJ1-5. Germline CDR1 reads SGHTA; CDR2 reads FQGNSA. The CDR3 length is 13 residues. This CDR3 is CASSSGKQQPQHF.

The rearrangement joins TRBV20-1 to TRBJ2-1; the D call of TRBD1 rests on TCRdb alone, since no DNA is present to check it. Germline-derived CDR1 and CDR2 are DFQATT and SNEGSKA (reference sequence). CDR3 size: 14 residues. CDR3 protein: CSALDNGKDNEQFF.